A selection of T cell receptor beta chains follows, all from one sample in a study of neurological immune-mediated disorders. TCRdb ran MiXCR on the 5' RACE reads and lists one entry per CDR3 protein. The sample holds under 40,000 distinct CDR3 sequences; approximately 7.2% are singletons and the top ten take 5.5% to 6%. The sequenced material came from CD4+ T cells from blood. Receptors originate from a man in his forties or fifties in good health. The CDR3 runs from the conserved cysteine through the conserved F or W. The D gene is left open where the match is weak. Rows may omit the clone size; those that give it use once, few, many or a size class.

V gene	J gene	clone size	D gene	CDR3 protein	CDR3 DNA
TRBV28	TRBJ1-2	many	TRBD1	CASRSGTDYGYTF	TGTGCCAGCAGATCCGGGACAGACTATGGCTACACCTTC
TRBV20-1	TRBJ2-7	many	TRBD1	CSATQSGTVTYEQYF	TGCAGTGCTACCCAATCCGGGACAGTGACCTACGAGCAGTACTTC
TRBV28	TRBJ2-2	many	-	CASRPRLRRAKAGELFF	TGTGCCAGCAGACCTCGGTTAAGGAGGGCCAAAGCCGGGGAGCTGTTTTTT
TRBV5-1	TRBJ2-1	many	TRBD2	CASSLRREGLYNEQFF	TGCGCCAGCAGCTTGAGGCGGGAGGGCCTCTACAATGAGCAGTTCTTC
TRBV7-8	TRBJ2-6	many	-	CASSLGRAGANVLTF	TGTGCCAGCAGCTTAGGTCGGGCTGGGGCCAACGTCCTGACTTTC
TRBV7-2	TRBJ1-5	many	-	CASDVGYSNQPQHF	TGTGCCAGCGATGTGGGTTATAGCAATCAGCCCCAGCATTTT
TRBV30	TRBJ1-1	few	TRBD1	CARTGANTEAFF	TGTGCCCGTACAGGGGCGAACACTGAAGCTTTCTTT
TRBV4-3	TRBJ1-4	many	TRBD1	CASSHGQGAAEKLFF	TGCGCCAGCAGCCATGGACAGGGGGCAGCGGAAAAACTGTTTTTT
TRBV5-1	TRBJ2-1	many	TRBD2	CASSIPAGGLYNEQFF	TGCGCCAGCAGCATCCCTGCGGGAGGGTTGTACAATGAGCAGTTCTTC
TRBV7-2	TRBJ2-7	many	-	CASSFLAASYEQYF	TGTGCCAGCAGCTTCTTAGCAGCCTCCTACGAGCAGTACTTC
TRBV19	TRBJ2-1	few	TRBD2	CASGRTYNEQFF	TGTGCCAGCGGGAGGACCTACAATGAGCAGTTCTTC
TRBV20-1	TRBJ2-6	many	-	CSAKGSGERAGANVLTF	TGCAGTGCCAAGGGGTCAGGGGAACGGGCTGGGGCCAACGTCCTGACTTTC
TRBV20-1	TRBJ1-1	many	TRBD1	CSSRRQGTEAFF	TGCAGTAGCCGCCGACAGGGGACTGAAGCTTTCTTT
TRBV20-1	TRBJ2-3	many	-	CSARLWVDTQYF	TGCAGTGCTCGGCTTTGGGTGGATACGCAGTATTTT
TRBV7-2	TRBJ2-7	many	-	CASSFQGGYEQYF	TGTGCCAGCAGTTTCCAGGGGGGCTACGAGCAGTACTTC
TRBV9	TRBJ2-4	-	TRBD2	CASNSRGDGGQYF	TGTGCCAGTAACTCCCGGGGGGACGGAGGACAGTACTTC
TRBV28	TRBJ1-6	many	TRBD1	CASNPGQRGSPLHF	TGTGCCAGCAATCCGGGACAGAGAGGGTCACCCCTCCACTTT
TRBV3-1	TRBJ2-1	many	TRBD1	CASSLLGTGTTLGEQFF	TGTGCCAGCAGCCTTTTGGGGACAGGGACAACATTAGGTGAGCAGTTCTTC
TRBV20-1	TRBJ2-5	many	-	CSASRTVRETQYF	TGCAGTGCCTCCCGGACAGTCCGAGAGACCCAGTACTTC
TRBV20-1	TRBJ1-1	many	TRBD1	CSASSGTVNTEAFF	TGCAGTGCTAGTTCCGGGACAGTCAACACTGAAGCTTTCTTT
TRBV5-1	TRBJ2-3	many	TRBD2	CASSWGLAGGTDTQYF	TGCGCCAGCAGCTGGGGACTAGCGGGAGGCACAGATACGCAGTATTTT
TRBV7-3	TRBJ2-2	many	-	CASSPTSNGELFF	TGTGCCAGCAGCCCTACTAGTAACGGGGAGCTGTTTTTT
TRBV5-1	TRBJ2-3	many	TRBD1	CASSLLSTGRTDTQYF	TGCGCCAGCAGCTTGTTGTCGACAGGGCGCACAGATACGCAGTATTTT
TRBV20-1	TRBJ1-4	many	-	CSANSGAGNEKLFF	TGCAGTGCTAATTCTGGGGCTGGTAATGAAAAACTGTTTTTT
TRBV20-1	TRBJ2-7	-	TRBD1	CSARPGTGYYEQYF	TGCAGTGCTAGGCCCGGGACAGGATATTACGAGCAGTACTTC
TRBV12-3/TRBV12-4	TRBJ2-7	many	TRBD1	CASTRTGASYEQYF	TGTGCCAGCACCCGGACAGGGGCTTCCTACGAGCAGTACTTC
TRBV28	TRBJ2-3	many	TRBD2	CASSLTSGTDTQYF	TGTGCCAGCAGTCTCACTAGCGGAACAGATACGCAGTATTTT
TRBV6-6	TRBJ2-1	many	-	CASSYSIYEQFF	TGTGCCAGCAGTTACTCGATCTATGAGCAGTTCTTC
TRBV3-1	TRBJ2-1	many	TRBD2	CASSQATKEREEFF	TGTGCCAGCAGCCAAGCGACGAAGGAGCGGGAGGAGTTCTTC
TRBV29-1	TRBJ2-1	many	TRBD2	CSVGASGNSYNEQFF	TGCAGCGTTGGGGCTAGCGGGAACTCCTACAATGAGCAGTTCTTC
TRBV7-9	TRBJ2-3	many	TRBD2	CASRIGLARTDTQYF	TGTGCCAGCAGAATAGGACTAGCGCGAACAGATACGCAGTATTTT
TRBV20-1	TRBJ2-3	-	-	CSARGSSASTDTQYF	TGCAGTGCTAGGGGAAGTAGCGCTAGCACAGATACGCAGTATTTT
TRBV20-1	TRBJ1-1	-	TRBD1	CSAGQGNTEAFF	TGCAGTGCTGGACAGGGGAACACTGAAGCTTTCTTT
TRBV28	TRBJ2-7	many	-	CASSLYYEQYF	TGTGCCAGCAGTTTATACTACGAGCAGTACTTC
TRBV20-1	TRBJ1-6	many	-	CSAREEGDNSPLHF	TGCAGTGCTAGAGAAGAGGGGGACAATTCACCCCTCCACTTT
TRBV20-1	TRBJ2-1	many	-	CSASLPREQFF	TGCAGTGCTAGCCTCCCGCGTGAGCAGTTCTTC
TRBV7-9	TRBJ2-5	many	-	CASSLIQTAQYF	TGTGCCAGCAGCTTGATTCAGACAGCCCAGTACTTC
TRBV10-3	TRBJ1-1	few	-	CAIRNGGMNTEAFF	TGTGCCATCAGAAACGGGGGGATGAACACTGAAGCTTTCTTT
TRBV5-4	TRBJ1-1	many	TRBD1	CASSVDPGQGTEAFF	TGTGCCAGCAGCGTCGATCCGGGACAGGGTACTGAAGCTTTCTTT
TRBV7-2	TRBJ2-3	many	TRBD2	CASSLRLAGGADTQYF	TGTGCCAGCAGCTTACGACTAGCGGGAGGCGCAGATACGCAGTATTTT
TRBV4-1	TRBJ2-2	many	-	CASSQEGLDTGELFF	TGCGCCAGCAGCCAAGAAGGGCTCGACACCGGGGAGCTGTTTTTT
TRBV10-3	TRBJ1-1	many	-	CAISVRGADVNTEAFF	TGTGCCATCAGTGTGAGGGGGGCGGACGTGAACACTGAAGCTTTCTTT
TRBV29-1	TRBJ2-1	many	TRBD2	CSVAMGGSSSNEQFF	TGCAGCGTTGCAATGGGGGGGAGCAGCAGCAATGAGCAGTTCTTC
TRBV3-1	TRBJ2-2	many	-	CASSLKGELFF	TGTGCCAGCAGCCTTAAGGGGGAGCTGTTTTTT
TRBV5-6	TRBJ2-1	many	-	CASSLEGISYNEQFF	TGTGCCAGCAGCTTGGAGGGGATCTCCTACAATGAGCAGTTCTTC
TRBV5-1	TRBJ2-7	-	TRBD1	CASRFREQGAGSYEQYF	TGCGCCAGCAGATTCCGCGAACAGGGGGCGGGCAGCTACGAGCAGTACTTC